This T cell receptor (beta chain) was sequenced for a study of OX40 agonist ivuxolimab in advanced cancers. The protocol was immunoSEQ multiplex PCR, while the TCRdb copy is restricted to in-frame clones and leaves out a portion. The sample yields 75,000 to 90,000 clones, approximately 90% seen once. The clonotype originates from an adult with an advanced solid tumor such as melanoma, head and neck, liver or kidney cancer. Sequencing was performed on CD4+ or CD8+ T cells sorted from blood, taken in a trial of the OX40 agonist ivuxolimab.

The CDR3: CASRPQGGGGETQYF. In nucleotides, the CDR3 is TGTGCCAGCAGGCCCCAAGGGGGCGGGGGGGAGACCCAGTACTTC. The chain has TRBV28 and TRBJ2-5; possibly TRBD2 for D (8 bases). The CDR3 totals 15 residues. Germline V lookup: CDR1 MDHEN, CDR2 SYDVKM. V dropped 6 bases and J dropped 5 bases, with 19 bases sitting between them.